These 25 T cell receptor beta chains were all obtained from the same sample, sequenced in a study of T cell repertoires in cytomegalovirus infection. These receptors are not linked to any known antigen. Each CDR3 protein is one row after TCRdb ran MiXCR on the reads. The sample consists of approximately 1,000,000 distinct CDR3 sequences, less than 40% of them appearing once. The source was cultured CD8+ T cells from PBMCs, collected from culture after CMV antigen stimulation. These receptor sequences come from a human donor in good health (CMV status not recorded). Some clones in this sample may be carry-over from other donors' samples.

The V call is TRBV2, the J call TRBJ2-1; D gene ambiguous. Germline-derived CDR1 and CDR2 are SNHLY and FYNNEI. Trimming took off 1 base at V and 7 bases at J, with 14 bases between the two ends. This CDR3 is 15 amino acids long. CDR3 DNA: TGTGCCAGCAGTGAAGGGACCCTAAACATGAATGAGCAGTTCTTC. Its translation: CASSEGTLNMNEQFF.

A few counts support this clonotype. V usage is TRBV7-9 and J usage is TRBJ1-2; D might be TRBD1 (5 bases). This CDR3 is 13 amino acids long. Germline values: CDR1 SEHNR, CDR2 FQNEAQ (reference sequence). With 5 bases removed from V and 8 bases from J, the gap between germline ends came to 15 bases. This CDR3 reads CASSPDRPGGYTF. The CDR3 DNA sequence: TGTGCCAGCAGCCCCGACAGACCCGGAGGCTACACCTTC.

CDR3 protein: CASSLVQVQESDTQYF. As DNA, the CDR3 is TGTGCCAGCAGCTTAGTCCAGGTTCAAGAGTCAGATACGCAGTATTTT. The V gene is TRBV11-2, the J gene TRBJ2-3; D is unclear. The germline V and J ends were trimmed by 1 base and 4 bases, with 15 bases remaining between them. Germline CDR1 reads SGHAT; CDR2 reads FQNNGV. The CDR3 has 16 residues. The full variable domain, in which reference TRBV11-2 and TRBJ2-3 provide the parts outside the CDR3, is EAGVAQSPRYKIIEKRQSVAFWCNPISGHATLYWYQQILGQGPKLLIQFQNNGVVDDSQLPKDRFSAERLKGVDSTLKIQPAKLEDSAVYLCASSLVQVQESDTQYFGPGTRLTVL.

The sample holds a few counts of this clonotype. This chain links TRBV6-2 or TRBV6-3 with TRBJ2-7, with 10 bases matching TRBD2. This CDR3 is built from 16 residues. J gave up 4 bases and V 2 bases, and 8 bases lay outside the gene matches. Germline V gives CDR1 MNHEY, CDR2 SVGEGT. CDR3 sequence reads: CASSYPRTSGGYEQYV. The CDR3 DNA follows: TGTGCCAGCAGTTACCCCCGGACTAGCGGAGGGTACGAGCAGTACGTC.

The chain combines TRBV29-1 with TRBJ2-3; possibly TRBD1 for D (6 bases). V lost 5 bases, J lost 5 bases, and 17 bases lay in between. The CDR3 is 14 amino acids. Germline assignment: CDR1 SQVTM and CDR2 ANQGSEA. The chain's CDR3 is CSVLQGGVGDTQYF. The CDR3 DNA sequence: TGCAGCGTTCTACAGGGCGGAGTGGGAGATACGCAGTATTTT.

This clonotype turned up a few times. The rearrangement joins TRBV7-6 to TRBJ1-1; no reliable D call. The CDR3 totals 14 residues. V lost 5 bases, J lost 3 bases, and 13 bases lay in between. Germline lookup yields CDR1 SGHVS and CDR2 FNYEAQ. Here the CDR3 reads CASSGGGRHTEAFF. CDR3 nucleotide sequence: TGTGCCAGCAGCGGCGGAGGGAGACACACTGAAGCTTTCTTT.

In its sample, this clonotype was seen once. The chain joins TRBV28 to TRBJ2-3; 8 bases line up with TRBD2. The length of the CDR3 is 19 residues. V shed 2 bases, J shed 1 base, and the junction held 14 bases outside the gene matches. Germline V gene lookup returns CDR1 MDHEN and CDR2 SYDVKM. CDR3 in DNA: TGTGCCAGCAGTTTACCTCCCCTGGGCGGGGGGTTAGGCACAGATACGCAGTATTTT. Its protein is CASSLPPLGGGLGTDTQYF. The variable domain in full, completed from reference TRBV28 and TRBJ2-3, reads DVKVTQSSRYLVKRTGEKVFLECVQDMDHENMFWYRQDPGLGLRLIYFSYDVKMKEKGDIPEGYSVSREKKERFSLILESASTNQTSMYLCASSLPPLGGGLGTDTQYFGPGTRLTVL.

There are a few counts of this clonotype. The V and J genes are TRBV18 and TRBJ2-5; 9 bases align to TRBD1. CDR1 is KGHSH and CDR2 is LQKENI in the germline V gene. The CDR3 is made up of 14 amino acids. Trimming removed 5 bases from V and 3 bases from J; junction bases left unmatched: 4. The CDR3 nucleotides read TGTGCCAGCTCAGAGGACAGGGGAAAAGAGACCCAGTACTTC. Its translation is CASSEDRGKETQYF. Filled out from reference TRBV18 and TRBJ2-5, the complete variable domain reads NAGVMQNPRHLVRRRGQEARLRCSPMKGHSHVYWYRQLPEEGLKFMVYLQKENIIDESGMPKERFSAEFPKEGPSILRIQQVVRGDSAAYFCASSEDRGKETQYFGPGTRLLVL.

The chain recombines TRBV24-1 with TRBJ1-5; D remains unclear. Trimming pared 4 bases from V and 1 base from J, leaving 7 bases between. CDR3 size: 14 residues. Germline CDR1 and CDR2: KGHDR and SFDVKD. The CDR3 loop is CATSEGGSNQPQHF. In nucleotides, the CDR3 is TGTGCCACCAGTGAAGGAGGAAGCAATCAGCCCCAGCATTTT.

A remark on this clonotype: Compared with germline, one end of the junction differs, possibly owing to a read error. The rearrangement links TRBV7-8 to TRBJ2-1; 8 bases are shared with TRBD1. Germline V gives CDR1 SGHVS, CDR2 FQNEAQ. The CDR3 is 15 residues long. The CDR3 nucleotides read TGTACCAGCAGCAGGGACAGGTCCTTACACAATGAGCAGTTCTTC. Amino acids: CTSSRDRSLHNEQFF. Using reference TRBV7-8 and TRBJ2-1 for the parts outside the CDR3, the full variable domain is GAGVSQSPRYKVAKRGQDVALRCDPISGHVSLFWYQQALGQGPEFLTYFQNEAQLDKSGLPSDRFFAERPEGSVSTLKIQRTQQEDSAVYLCTSSRDRSLHNEQFFGPGTRLTVL.

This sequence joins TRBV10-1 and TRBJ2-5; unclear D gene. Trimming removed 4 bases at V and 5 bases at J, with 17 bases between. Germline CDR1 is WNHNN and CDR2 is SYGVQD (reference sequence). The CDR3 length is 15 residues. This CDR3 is CASSGGYDLMETQYF. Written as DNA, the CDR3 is TGCGCCAGCAGTGGGGGATACGACTTGATGGAGACCCAGTACTTC.

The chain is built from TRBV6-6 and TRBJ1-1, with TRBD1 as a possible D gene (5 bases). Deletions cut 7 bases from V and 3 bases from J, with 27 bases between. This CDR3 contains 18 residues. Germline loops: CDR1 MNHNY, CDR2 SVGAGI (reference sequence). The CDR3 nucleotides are TGTGCCAGCATCCTTACATTGCAGCCTATGGGACTAGACACTGAAGCTTTCTTT. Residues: CASILTLQPMGLDTEAFF.

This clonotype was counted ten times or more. CDR3 amino acids: CASSPTMGTANTGELFF. The CDR3 nucleotides read TGTGCCAGCAGCCCGACTATGGGGACTGCGAACACCGGGGAGCTGTTTTTT. The chain links TRBV7-3 to TRBJ2-2, with D maybe TRBD2 (6 bases). The V end was cut by 5 bases, the J end by 0 bases, with 16 bases between. The CDR3 is 17 amino acids. The V gene's germline CDR1 is SGHTA and CDR2 FQGTGA.

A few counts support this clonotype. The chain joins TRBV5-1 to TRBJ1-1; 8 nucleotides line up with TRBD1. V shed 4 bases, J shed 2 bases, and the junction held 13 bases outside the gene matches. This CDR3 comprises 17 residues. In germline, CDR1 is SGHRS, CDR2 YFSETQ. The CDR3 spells CASSPPQTGAPNTEAFF. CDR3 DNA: TGCGCCAGCAGCCCTCCCCAGACAGGGGCCCCCAACACTGAAGCTTTCTTT.

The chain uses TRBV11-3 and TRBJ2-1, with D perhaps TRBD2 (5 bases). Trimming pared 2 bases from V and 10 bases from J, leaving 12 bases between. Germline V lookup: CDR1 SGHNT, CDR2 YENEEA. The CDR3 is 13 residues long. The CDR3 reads CASSLYGVEEQFF. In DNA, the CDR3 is TGTGCCAGCAGCTTATACGGGGTGGAGGAGCAGTTCTTC.

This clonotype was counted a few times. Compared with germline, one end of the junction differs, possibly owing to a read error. This CDR3 is CASSSGQGILETQYF. The CDR3 DNA reads as TGTGCCAGCAGCTCGGGACAGGGGATTTTAGAGACCCAGTACTTC. The J gene is TRBJ2-5, the V gene TRBV5-3; TRBD1 agrees at 10 bases. Being an ORF, TRBV5-3 has a function that is uncertain. The CDR3 sequence is 15 residues long.

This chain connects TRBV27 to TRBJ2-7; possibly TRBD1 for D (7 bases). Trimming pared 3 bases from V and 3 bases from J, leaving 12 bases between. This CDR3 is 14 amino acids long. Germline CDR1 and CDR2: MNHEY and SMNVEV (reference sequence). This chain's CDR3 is CASSFGQGGYEQYV. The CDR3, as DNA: TGTGCCAGCAGTTTTGGGCAGGGGGGCTACGAGCAGTACGTC.

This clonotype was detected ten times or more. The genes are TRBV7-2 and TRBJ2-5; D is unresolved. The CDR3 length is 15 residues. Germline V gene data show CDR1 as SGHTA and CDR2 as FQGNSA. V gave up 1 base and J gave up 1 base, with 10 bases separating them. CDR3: CASSLGGVPQETQYF. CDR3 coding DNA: TGTGCCAGCAGCTTAGGAGGTGTGCCCCAAGAGACCCAGTACTTC.

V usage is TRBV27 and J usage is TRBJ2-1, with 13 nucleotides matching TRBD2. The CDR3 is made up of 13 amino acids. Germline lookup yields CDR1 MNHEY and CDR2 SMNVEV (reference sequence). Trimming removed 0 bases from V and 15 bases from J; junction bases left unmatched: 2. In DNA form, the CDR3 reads TGTGCCAGCAGTTTATCGGGACTAGCGGGGCTGTTCTTC. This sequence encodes CASSLSGLAGLFF.

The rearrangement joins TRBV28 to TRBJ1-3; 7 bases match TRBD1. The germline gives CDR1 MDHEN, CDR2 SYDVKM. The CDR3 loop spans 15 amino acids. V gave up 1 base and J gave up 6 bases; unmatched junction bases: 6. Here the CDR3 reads CASSLLGGGENTIYF. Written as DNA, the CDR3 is TGTGCCAGCAGTTTATTAGGGGGCGGGGAAAACACCATATATTTT. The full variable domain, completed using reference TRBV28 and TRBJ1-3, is DVKVTQSSRYLVKRTGEKVFLECVQDMDHENMFWYRQDPGLGLRLIYFSYDVKMKEKGDIPEGYSVSREKKERFSLILESASTNQTSMYLCASSLLGGGENTIYFGEGSWLTVV.

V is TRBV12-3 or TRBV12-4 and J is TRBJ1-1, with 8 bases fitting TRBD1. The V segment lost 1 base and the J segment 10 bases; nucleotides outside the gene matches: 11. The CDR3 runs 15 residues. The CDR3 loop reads CASSLEPGGDTGAFF. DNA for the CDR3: TGTGCCAGCAGTTTAGAACCAGGGGGCGACACGGGAGCTTTCTTT.

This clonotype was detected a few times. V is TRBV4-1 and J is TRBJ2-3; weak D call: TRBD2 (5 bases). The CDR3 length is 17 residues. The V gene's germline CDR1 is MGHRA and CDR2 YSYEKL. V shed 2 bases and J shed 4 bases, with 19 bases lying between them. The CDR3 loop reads CASSQLITGLDADTQYF. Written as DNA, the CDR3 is TGCGCCAGCAGCCAATTAATTACGGGGTTGGACGCAGATACGCAGTATTTT.

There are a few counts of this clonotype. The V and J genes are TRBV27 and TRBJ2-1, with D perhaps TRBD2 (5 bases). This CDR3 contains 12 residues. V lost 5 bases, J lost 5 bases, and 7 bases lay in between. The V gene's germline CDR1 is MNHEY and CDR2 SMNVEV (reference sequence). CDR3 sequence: CASSATNNEQFF. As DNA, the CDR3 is TGTGCCAGCAGTGCGACTAACAATGAGCAGTTCTTC.

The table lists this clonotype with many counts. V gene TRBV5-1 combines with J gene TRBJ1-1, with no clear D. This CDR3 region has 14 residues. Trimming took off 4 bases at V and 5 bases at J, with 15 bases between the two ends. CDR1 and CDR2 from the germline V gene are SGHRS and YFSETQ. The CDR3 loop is CASSPGPPRTEAFF. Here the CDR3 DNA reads TGCGCCAGCAGCCCCGGCCCCCCTCGGACTGAAGCTTTCTTT.

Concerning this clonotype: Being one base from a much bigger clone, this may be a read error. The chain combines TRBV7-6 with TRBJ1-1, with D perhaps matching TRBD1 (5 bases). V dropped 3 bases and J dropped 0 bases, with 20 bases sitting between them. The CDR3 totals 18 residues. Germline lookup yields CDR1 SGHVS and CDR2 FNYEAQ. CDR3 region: CASSFQTPYDRMNTEAFF. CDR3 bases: TGTGCCAGCAGCTTCCAGACCCCCTACGACAGAATGAACACTGAAGCTTTCTTT.